Each of the 3 T cell receptor beta chains below was sequenced from the same sample in a study of glioma-infiltrating T cells. Amplification of TCR alpha and beta CDR3 regions from RNA used iRepertoire nested multiplex PCR. TCRdb redid the calling of the multiplex PCR reads with MiXCR, one entry per CDR3 protein. The sample carries 300,000 to 450,000 distinct CDR3 sequences, 41% recorded once. Sequenced input: glioma tissue, nonneoplastic brain tissue, or PBMCs (not recorded which). These receptors were obtained from a human donor with low-grade glioma or glioblastoma, undergoing nonglioma brain surgery, or in good health (not recorded which).

The V and J genes are TRBV7-2 and TRBJ2-3; TRBD1 aligns across 9 bases. V lost 5 bases and J lost 7; bases outside the gene matches: 7. Germline CDR1 and CDR2: SGHTA and FQGNSA. The CDR3 has 14 residues. The CDR3 sequence: CASSLDRGAHTQYF. The CDR3 DNA reads TGTGCCAGCAGCCTGGACAGGGGCGCCCATACGCAGTATTTT.

This clonotype showed up just a few times. The chain uses TRBV28 and TRBJ2-3; 9 bases align to TRBD1. The CDR3 is made up of 15 amino acids. In germline, CDR1 is MDHEN, CDR2 SYDVKM. The trim removed 5 bases at V and 7 bases at J, leaving 10 bases unmatched. CDR3 protein: CASSVRDRAAHTQYF. The CDR3 DNA sequence: TGTGCCAGCAGTGTCCGGGACAGGGCGGCGCATACGCAGTATTTT.

This clonotype was counted only a few times. One end of the junction is discordant with germline, which a read error may explain. This rearrangement joins TRBV6-1 to TRBJ2-7; 7 nucleotides line up with TRBD2. Germline CDR1 reads MNHNS; CDR2 reads SASEGT. The CDR3 contains 13 residues. CDR3 DNA sequence: TGTGCCATCAGTGTGGGGAGGGGAGACGGGCAGTACTTC. Translation gives CAISVGRGDGQYF.